This TCR beta chain was found in a study of cytomegalovirus exposure and HLA in healthy donors. Study conclusions and caveats: A further, later analysis showed that HLA-associated TCR beta chains (compared with equally common others) were more clonally expanded. In a later analysis, a genetic analysis reported fewer productive-TCR N-insertions in an Asian-associated ancestry cluster than the cohort average. As was reported, the classifier diagnosed cytomegalovirus status with high specificity and sensitivity.

To note about this clone: Antigen specificity is unknown.

With 60 Vbeta and 13 Jbeta primers, the PCR was carried out. The protocol was immunoSEQ multiplex PCR, while the TCRdb copy is restricted to in-frame clones and leaves out a portion. This sample has 80,000 or so clones, with around 78% found just once. The CDR3 has 15 amino acids. Per germline, CDR1 SGHTA and CDR2 FQGTGA. Trimming cost V 5 bases and J 3 bases, with 16 bases left between them. Sequenced material: PBMCs. This sequence joins TRBV7-3 and TRBJ1-1; a possible D gene is TRBD1 (6 bases). The sequence came from a man between 40 and 49 years old in good health and CMV-seronegative. The CDR3 DNA reads as TGTGCCAGCAGCCCGTCCCGGGACACTTACACTGAAGCTTTCTTT. Protein: CASSPSRDTYTEAFF.